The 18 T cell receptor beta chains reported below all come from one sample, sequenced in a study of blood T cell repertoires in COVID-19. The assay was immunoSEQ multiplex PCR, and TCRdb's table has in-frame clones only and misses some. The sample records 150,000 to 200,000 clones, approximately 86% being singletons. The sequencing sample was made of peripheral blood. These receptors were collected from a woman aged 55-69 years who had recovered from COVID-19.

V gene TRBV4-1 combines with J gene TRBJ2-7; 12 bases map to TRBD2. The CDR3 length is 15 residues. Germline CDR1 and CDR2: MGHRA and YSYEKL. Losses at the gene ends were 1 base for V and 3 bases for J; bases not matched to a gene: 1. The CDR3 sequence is CASSQGLAGVYEQYF. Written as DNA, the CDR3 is TGCGCCAGCAGCCAAGGACTAGCGGGGGTCTACGAGCAGTACTTC.

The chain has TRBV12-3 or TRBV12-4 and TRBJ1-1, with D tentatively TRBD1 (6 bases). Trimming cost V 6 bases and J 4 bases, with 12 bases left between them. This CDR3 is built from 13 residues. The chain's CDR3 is CASRSGTFTEAFF. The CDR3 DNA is TGTGCCAGCAGGTCCGGGACATTCACTGAAGCTTTCTTT.

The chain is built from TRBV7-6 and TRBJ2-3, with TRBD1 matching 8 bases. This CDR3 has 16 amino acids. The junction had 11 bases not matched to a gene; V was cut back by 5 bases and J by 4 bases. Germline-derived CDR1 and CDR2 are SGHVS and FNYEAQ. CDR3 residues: CASSPGGRGRSDTQYF. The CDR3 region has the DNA TGTGCCAGCAGCCCCGGGGGCAGGGGGCGTTCAGATACGCAGTATTTT.

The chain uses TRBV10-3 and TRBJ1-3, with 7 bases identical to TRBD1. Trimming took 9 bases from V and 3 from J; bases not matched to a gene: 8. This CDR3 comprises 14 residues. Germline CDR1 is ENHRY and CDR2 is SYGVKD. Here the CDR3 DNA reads TGTGCCATTAGAATGACAGGGATTGGAAACACCATATATTTT. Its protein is CAIRMTGIGNTIYF.

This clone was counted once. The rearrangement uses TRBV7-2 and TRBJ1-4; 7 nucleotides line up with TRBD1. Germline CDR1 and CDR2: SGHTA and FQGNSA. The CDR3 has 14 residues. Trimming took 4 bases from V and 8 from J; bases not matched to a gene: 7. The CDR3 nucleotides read TGTGCCAGCAGCTCCGGGACAGTACGCGAAAAACTGTTTTTT. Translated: CASSSGTVREKLFF.

The CDR3 protein is CASRPSTSGGEQYF. The CDR3, as DNA: TGCGCCAGCAGACCCTCGACTAGCGGGGGCGAGCAGTACTTC. This chain connects TRBV5-1 to TRBJ2-7, with TRBD2 identical over 12 bases. This CDR3 contains 14 residues. Germline assignment: CDR1 SGHRS and CDR2 YFSETQ. Unmatched junction bases numbered 6, after V lost 5 bases and J lost 6 bases.

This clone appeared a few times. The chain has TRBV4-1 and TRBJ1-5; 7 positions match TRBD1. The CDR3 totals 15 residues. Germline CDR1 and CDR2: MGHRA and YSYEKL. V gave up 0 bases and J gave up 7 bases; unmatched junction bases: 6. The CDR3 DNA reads TGCGCCAGCAGCCAAGATCAGACAGGGTGGCAGCCCCAGCATTTT. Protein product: CASSQDQTGWQPQHF.

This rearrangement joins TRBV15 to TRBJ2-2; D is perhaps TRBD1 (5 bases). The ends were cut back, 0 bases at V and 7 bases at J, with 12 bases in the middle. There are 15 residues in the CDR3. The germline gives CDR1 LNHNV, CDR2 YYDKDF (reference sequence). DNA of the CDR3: TGTGCCACCAGCAGAGACAGGGCCTTTCACGGGGAGCTGTTTTTT. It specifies CATSRDRAFHGELFF.

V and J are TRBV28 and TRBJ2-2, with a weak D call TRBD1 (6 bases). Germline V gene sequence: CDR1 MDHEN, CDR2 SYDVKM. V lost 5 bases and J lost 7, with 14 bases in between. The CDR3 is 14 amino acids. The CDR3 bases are TGTGCCAGCAGTCAACAACAGGGAGTCGGGGAGCTGTTTTTT. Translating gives CASSQQQGVGELFF.

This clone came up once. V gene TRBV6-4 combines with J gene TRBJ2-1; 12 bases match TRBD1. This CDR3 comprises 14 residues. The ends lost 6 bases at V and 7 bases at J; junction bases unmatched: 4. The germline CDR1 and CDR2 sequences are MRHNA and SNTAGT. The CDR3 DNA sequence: TGTGCCAGCAGGGGACAGGGGGCGGTTAATGAGCAGTTCTTC. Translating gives CASRGQGAVNEQFF.

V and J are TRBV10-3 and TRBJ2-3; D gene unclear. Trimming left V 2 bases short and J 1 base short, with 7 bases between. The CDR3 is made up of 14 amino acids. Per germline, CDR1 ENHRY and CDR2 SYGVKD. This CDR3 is CAISEPGRTDTQYF. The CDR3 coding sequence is TGTGCCATCAGTGAGCCAGGCCGCACAGATACGCAGTATTTT.

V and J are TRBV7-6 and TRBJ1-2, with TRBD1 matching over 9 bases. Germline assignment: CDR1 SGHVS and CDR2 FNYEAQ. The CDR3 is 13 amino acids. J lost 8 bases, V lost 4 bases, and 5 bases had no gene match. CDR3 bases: TGTGCCAGCAGCTCTGGACAGGGGAAGGGCTACACCTTC. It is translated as CASSSGQGKGYTF.

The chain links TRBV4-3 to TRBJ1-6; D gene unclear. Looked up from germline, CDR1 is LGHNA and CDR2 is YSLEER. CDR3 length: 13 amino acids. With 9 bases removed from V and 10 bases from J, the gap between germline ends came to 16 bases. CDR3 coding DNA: TGCGCCAGTCGCGGAATTGAGGAATCACCCCTCCACTTT. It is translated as CASRGIEESPLHF.

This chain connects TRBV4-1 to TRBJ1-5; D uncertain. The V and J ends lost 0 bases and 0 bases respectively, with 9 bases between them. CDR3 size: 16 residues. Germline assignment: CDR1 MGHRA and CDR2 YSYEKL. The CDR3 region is CASSQEGGFSNQPQHF. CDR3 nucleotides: TGCGCCAGCAGCCAAGAAGGCGGCTTTAGCAATCAGCCCCAGCATTTT.

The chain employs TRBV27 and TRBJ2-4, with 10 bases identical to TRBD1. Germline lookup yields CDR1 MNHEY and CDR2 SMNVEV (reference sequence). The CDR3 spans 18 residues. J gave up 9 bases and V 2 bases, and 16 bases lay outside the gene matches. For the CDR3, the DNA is TGTGCCAGCAGTTTACTAACCGGGACAGGGGAGAAGGGCAGCATTCAGTACTTC. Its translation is CASSLLTGTGEKGSIQYF.

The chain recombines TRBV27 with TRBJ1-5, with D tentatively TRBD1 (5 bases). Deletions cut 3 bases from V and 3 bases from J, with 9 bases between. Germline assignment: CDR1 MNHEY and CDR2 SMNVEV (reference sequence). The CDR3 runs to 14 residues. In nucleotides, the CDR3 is TGTGCCAGCAGTTTTCGGGGGTTCAATCAGCCCCAGCATTTT. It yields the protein CASSFRGFNQPQHF.

CDR3 sequence: CASSEDSRETQYF. In DNA, the CDR3 is TGTGCCAGCAGTGAAGACAGTCGTGAGACCCAGTACTTC. The chain carries TRBV2 and TRBJ2-5; unclear D gene. CDR3 length equals 13 residues. The V gene's germline CDR1 is SNHLY and CDR2 FYNNEI. Trimming removed 1 base at V and 5 bases at J, with 8 bases between. The whole variable domain, remainder taken from reference TRBV2 and TRBJ2-5, is EPEVTQTPSHQVTQMGQEVILRCVPISNHLYFYWYRQILGQKVEFLVSFYNNEISEKSEIFDDQFSVERPDGSNFTLKIRSTKLEDSAMYFCASSEDSRETQYFGPGTRLLVL.

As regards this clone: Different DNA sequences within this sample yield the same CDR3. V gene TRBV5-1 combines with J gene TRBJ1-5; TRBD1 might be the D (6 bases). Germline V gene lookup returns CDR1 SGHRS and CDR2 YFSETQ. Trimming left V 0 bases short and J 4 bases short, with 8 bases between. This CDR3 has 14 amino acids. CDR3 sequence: CASSLGQDNQPQHF. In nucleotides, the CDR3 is TGCGCCAGCAGCTTGGGACAGGATAATCAGCCCCAGCATTTT.